The rows below give T cell receptor beta chains drawn from one sample of a study of cytomegalovirus exposure and HLA in healthy donors. Profiling relied on immunoSEQ multiplex PCR, and the TCRdb table lists in-frame clones only, not all of them. The table shows around 94,000 clones, with 84% occurring only once. Material for sequencing was PBMCs. The source of these receptors is a man younger than 35 in good health and CMV-seronegative. The CDR3 runs from the conserved cysteine through the conserved F or W. D genes are given only for firm matches. For some rows the clone size is stated as once, few or many, or as a class when expanded; others skip it.

j_call clone_size v_call cdr3_length d_call cdr3_nt cdr3_aa
TRBJ2-3 . TRBV30 15 . TGTGCCTGGAGTGTCGGCGGTGTAGTAACAGATACGCAGTATTTT CAWSVGGVVTDTQYF
TRBJ2-5 . TRBV5-1 14 TRBD2 TGCGCCAGCAGCCTACAGACTAGCTCAGAGACCCAGTACTTC CASSLQTSSETQYF
TRBJ1-2 . TRBV30 14 . TGTGCCTGGAGTGTCCCAGGGGCTAACTATGGCTACACCTTC CAWSVPGANYGYTF
TRBJ2-2 . TRBV7-6 13 . TGTGCCAGCCGCATCGGGGGAGGTGGGGAGCTGTTTTTT CASRIGGGGELFF
TRBJ2-2 . TRBV19 15 . TGTGCCAGTAGTCCTATAGACACAAACACCGGGGAGCTGTTTTTT CASSPIDTNTGELFF
TRBJ2-7 . TRBV10-3 13 TRBD2 TGTGCCACCACCCCACTAGCGGGGGGGGAGCAGTACTTC CATTPLAGGEQYF
TRBJ2-5 . TRBV15 17 TRBD2 TGTGCCACCAGCAGAGATCCGGCGGGAGCCCCCTACGGGACCCAGTACTTC CATSRDPAGAPYGTQYF
TRBJ2-7 few TRBV6-5 12 TRBD2 TGTGCCAGCAGGGCTAGCGGAGTCGAGCAGTACTTC CASRASGVEQYF
TRBJ1-5 . TRBV9 14 TRBD1 TGTGCCAGCAGCGGACAGGGAGGAAATCAGCCCCAGCATTTT CASSGQGGNQPQHF
TRBJ1-4 . TRBV30 14 . TGTGCCTGGAGTGTGGTTAGGGAGGTGGAAAAACTGTTTTTT CAWSVVREVEKLFF
TRBJ2-2 . TRBV11-1 14 . TGTGCCAGCAGTTATTCTACCAACACCGGGGAGCTGTTTTTT CASSYSTNTGELFF
TRBJ2-5 . TRBV11-3 17 . TGTGCCAGCAGCTTATCATTTGGACAGCACGACCAAGAGACCCAGTACTTC CASSLSFGQHDQETQYF
TRBJ2-1 . TRBV28 15 TRBD2 TGTGCCAGCAGCCTACTAGCGGGAGGGCCACATGAGCAGTTCTTC CASSLLAGGPHEQFF
TRBJ2-6 . TRBV27 16 TRBD1 TGTGCCAGCCGACAGGGGGCATCATCTGGGGCCAACGTCCTGACTTTC CASRQGASSGANVLTF
TRBJ2-7 . TRBV4-3 15 TRBD2 TGCGCCAGCAGCCAAATGACTAGCGGGAGCTACGAGCAGTACTTC CASSQMTSGSYEQYF
TRBJ1-1 . TRBV6-1 13 TRBD1 TGTGCCAGCAGGGACAGGGCAATCACTGAAGCTTTCTTT CASRDRAITEAFF
TRBJ2-3 . TRBV5-6 17 TRBD2 TGTGCCAGCAGCTTGTCACGGGAGGGCCGGGGCACAGATACGCAGTATTTT CASSLSREGRGTDTQYF
TRBJ2-1 . TRBV27 14 TRBD2 TGTGCCAGCAGTGTGGGACTAGCGGGAAATGAGCAGTTCTTC CASSVGLAGNEQFF
TRBJ1-2 once TRBV29-1 16 . TGCAGCGTTGAACCCCAGGGGACACCCCTTGACTATGGCTACACCTTC CSVEPQGTPLDYGYTF
TRBJ2-1 . TRBV10-1 15 TRBD2 TGCGCCAGCAGTGAGGCTAGCGGGGGCGGGGATGAGCAGTTCTTC CASSEASGGGDEQFF
TRBJ2-2 . TRBV25-1 16 . TGTGCCAGCACCCCTAGCCAGATTCTTCCCGGCGGGGAGCTGTTTTTT CASTPSQILPGGELFF
TRBJ1-5 . TRBV29-1 13 . TGCAGCGTTGCCGACAGGTTTAATCAGCCCCAGCATTTT CSVADRFNQPQHF
TRBJ2-1 . TRBV2 15 . TGTGCCAGCAGGGACCTACAGGGACGCTACAATGAGCAGTTCTTC CASRDLQGRYNEQFF
TRBJ1-1 . TRBV9 14 . TGTGCCAGCAGCGTAACGGGGGGGAACACTGAAGCTTTCTTT CASSVTGGNTEAFF
TRBJ1-2 once TRBV29-1 14 . TGCAGCGGGTCGGGCGGGGACCCCGACTATGGCTACACCTTC CSGSGGDPDYGYTF
TRBJ2-7 once TRBV11-2 14 TRBD2 TGTGCCAGCAGCCCTCGTAGCGGGAGGTACGAGCAGTACTTC CASSPRSGRYEQYF
TRBJ2-7 . TRBV14 14 . TGTGCCAGCAGCCAGGGGGGACTCTCCTACGAGCAGTACTTC CASSQGGLSYEQYF
TRBJ2-3 few TRBV5-6 13 . TGTGCCAGCAGCTGGGCTAGCACAGATACGCAGTATTTT CASSWASTDTQYF
TRBJ1-2 many TRBV6-1 15 . TGTGCCAGCAGTGAAAGGTTGGGCGGGCCCTATGGCTACACCTTC CASSERLGGPYGYTF
TRBJ1-2 . TRBV28 15 TRBD1 TGTGCCAGCAGTTTATCCCCCCAGGGGGTCTATGGCTACACCTTC CASSLSPQGVYGYTF
TRBJ1-2 . TRBV11-2 15 TRBD1 TGTGCCAGCAGCTTAGGACAGGGGGCTAACTATGGCTACACCTTC CASSLGQGANYGYTF
TRBJ2-7 . TRBV4-1 16 TRBD2 TGCGCCAGCAGCCAAGATTTTAGCGGGAGCTCCTACGAGCAGTACTTC CASSQDFSGSSYEQYF
TRBJ1-2 . TRBV5-1 16 TRBD1 TGCGCCAGCAGCTTTTCCTCTTTAGGGGGCAACTATGGCTACACCTTC CASSFSSLGGNYGYTF
TRBJ2-5 . TRBV27 16 . TGTGCCAGCAGTTTTTCGAGGTTCGGGAACCAAGAGACCCAGTACTTC CASSFSRFGNQETQYF
TRBJ2-1 . TRBV4-1 18 TRBD2 TGCGCCAGCAGCCAGAGACTAGCGGGAGGGCCTTTGGACAATGAGCAGTTCTTC CASSQRLAGGPLDNEQFF
TRBJ1-2 . TRBV30 16 TRBD1 TGTGCCTGGAGCCAAAAGGTCTGGGACAGGGGCTATGGCTACACCTTC CAWSQKVWDRGYGYTF
TRBJ2-1 . TRBV4-3 17 . TGCGCCAGCAGCCAAGATTTGGGGGCGAGGGCCTACAATGAGCAGTTCTTC CASSQDLGARAYNEQFF
TRBJ1-2 few TRBV10-3 12 TRBD1 TGTGCCATCAAGGGGACAGGCTATGGCTACACCTTC CAIKGTGYGYTF
TRBJ2-7 . TRBV29-1 17 TRBD2 TGCAGCGTTCGGACTAGCGGGAAAGGAAGGGCTGGCTACGAGCAGTACTTC CSVRTSGKGRAGYEQYF
TRBJ2-2 . TRBV19 14 TRBD2 TGTGCCAGTACATCGACTAGCGGGACCGGGGAGCTGTTTTTT CASTSTSGTGELFF
TRBJ2-3 . TRBV27 18 TRBD2 TGTGCCAGCAGTTCCCTTGGGGGACTACAATGGGGCACAGATACGCAGTATTTT CASSSLGGLQWGTDTQYF
TRBJ1-1 . TRBV6-5 15 TRBD1 TGTGCCAGCAGCCCTGACAGGGGGCTGAACACTGAAGCTTTCTTT CASSPDRGLNTEAFF
TRBJ2-7 . TRBV5-4 14 . TGTGCCAGCAGCTTCCAGGGGACGAATTACGAGCAGTACTTC CASSFQGTNYEQYF
TRBJ2-7 once TRBV9 15 . TGTGCCAGCAGCGTAGGGGCAGTAATCACCTACGAGCAGTACTTC CASSVGAVITYEQYF
TRBJ1-1 . TRBV7-9 13 . TGTGCCAGCACCTCAAGGGGGAACACTGAAGCTTTCTTT CASTSRGNTEAFF